The 29 T cell receptor beta chains below all came from one sample that was sequenced in a study of molecular identifiers for immune sequencing clone quantification. MiXCR was run by TCRdb on the PCR reads, yielding one entry per CDR3 protein. The data contain 60,000 to 70,000 distinct CDR3 sequences, 15% to 20% of them singletons. Sequencing was carried out using naive CD8+ T cells from blood, with Jurkat cell RNA spiked in. The subset was: FACS-sorted CD8+CD4-CCR7+CD45RA+ naive T cells. The source is a human donor in good health. Some libraries in this study had Jurkat cell RNA spiked in.

This clonotype was counted only a few times. The chain is built from TRBV9 and TRBJ2-2, with TRBD2 matching 9 bases. CDR3 size: 17 residues. CDR1 and CDR2 from the germline V gene are SGDLS and YYNGEE. Trimming cost V 1 base and J 7 bases; bases outside gene matches: 11. The CDR3 spells CASSVPGGERGDGELFF. CDR3 nucleotides: TGTGCCAGCAGCGTACCCGGCGGGGAGCGGGGGGACGGGGAGCTGTTTTTT. The full variable domain, completed using reference TRBV9 and TRBJ2-2, is DSGVTQTPKHLITATGQRVTLRCSPRSGDLSVYWYQQSLDQGLQFLIQYYNGEERAKGNILERFSAQQFPDLHSELNLSSLELGDSALYFCASSVPGGERGDGELFFGEGSRLTVL.

This clonotype was recorded many times. This rearrangement joins TRBV19 to TRBJ1-5; D unclear. Trimming took off 9 bases at V and 7 bases at J, with 19 bases between the two ends. The CDR3 is made up of 14 amino acids. Germline V gene sequence: CDR1 LNHDA, CDR2 SQIVND (reference sequence). This CDR3 is CASSWGEGGQPQHF. In DNA, the CDR3 is TGTGCCAGCTCCTGGGGAGAAGGTGGACAGCCCCAGCATTTT. Full variable domain (outside the CDR3, taken from reference TRBV19 and TRBJ1-5): DGGITQSPKYLFRKEGQNVTLSCEQNLNHDAMYWYRQDPGQGLRLIYYSQIVNDFQKGDIAEGYSVSREKKESFPLTVTSAQKNPTAFYLCASSWGEGGQPQHFGDGTRLSIL.

This clonotype has at least ten counts. J is TRBJ2-5 and V is TRBV2; 8 bases agree with TRBD1. Germline CDR1 is SNHLY and CDR2 is FYNNEI. The CDR3 is made up of 19 amino acids. With V trimmed by 0 bases and J by 3 bases, 15 bases remained unmatched. CDR3 in DNA: TGTGCCAGCAGTGAAGCATGGGAGACAGGGGTGCCCAAAAAAGAGACCCAGTACTTC. Protein product: CASSEAWETGVPKKETQYF.

A word on this clonotype: With a much larger clone just one base away, this may be a read error. The chain combines TRBV9 with TRBJ2-7; TRBD2 matches at 8 bases. J gave up 2 bases and V 0 bases, and 4 bases lay outside the gene matches. This CDR3 has 15 residues. CDR1 SGDLS and CDR2 YYNGEE come from the germline V gene. The CDR3 sequence: CASSVGLGLAYEQYF. CDR3 nucleotide sequence: TGTGCCAGCAGCGTAGGTTTGGGACTAGCCTACGAGCAGTACTTC.

This clonotype was seen repeatedly, ten times or more. This chain links TRBV29-1 with TRBJ2-1; no firm D call. Germline V CDR1 and CDR2: SQVTM, ANQGSEA. This CDR3 comprises 12 residues. The V and J ends lost 4 bases and 10 bases respectively, with 14 bases between them. CDR3 in amino acids: CSVVPTYQEQFF. CDR3 bases: TGCAGCGTTGTACCCACCTATCAGGAGCAGTTCTTC.

This clonotype was seen repeatedly, ten times or more. This rearrangement joins TRBV7-9 to TRBJ2-1, with 8 nucleotides matching TRBD1. The germline CDR1 and CDR2 sequences are SEHNR and FQNEAQ (reference sequence). This CDR3 has 15 residues. The trim removed 7 bases at V and 6 bases at J, leaving 11 bases unmatched. CDR3 region: CASTEPTGAANEQFF. The CDR3 bases are TGTGCCAGCACCGAGCCGACAGGGGCCGCCAATGAGCAGTTCTTC.

This clonotype was detected only a few times. CDR3 sequence: CASSFWGSKGQNYGYTF. The CDR3 region has the DNA TGTGCCAGCAGCTTCTGGGGCTCCAAGGGACAGAACTATGGCTACACCTTC. The chain joins TRBV5-4 to TRBJ1-2; 7 bases match TRBD1. The CDR3 runs 17 residues. J lost 2 bases, V lost 2 bases, and 12 bases had no gene match. CDR1 is SGHNT and CDR2 is YYREEE in the germline V gene (reference sequence).

This chain joins TRBV14 and TRBJ2-7; D is unresolved. Germline V CDR1 and CDR2: SGHDN, FVKESK. The CDR3 runs to 12 residues. V lost 1 base, J lost 2 bases, and 3 bases lay in between. Here the CDR3 DNA reads TGTGCCAGCAGCCAAGCGGCCTACGAGCAGTACTTC. Translation gives CASSQAAYEQYF.

Ten or more counts support this clonotype. V gene TRBV9 combines with J gene TRBJ2-1, with D possibly TRBD2 on 6 matching bases. V was shortened by 0 bases and J by 5 bases, with 9 bases between the two germline ends. Germline values: CDR1 SGDLS, CDR2 YYNGEE. This CDR3 is built from 14 residues. CDR3 loop: CASSVVPSDNEQFF. CDR3 coding DNA: TGTGCCAGCAGCGTAGTTCCTAGCGACAATGAGCAGTTCTTC.

This clonotype was seen at least ten times. J is TRBJ2-5 and V is TRBV7-9, with D perhaps matching TRBD1 (5 bases). Between the trimmed V and J ends, which lost 3 bases and 3 bases, there was a span of 8 bases. Germline-derived CDR1 and CDR2 are SEHNR and FQNEAQ (reference sequence). The CDR3 runs 13 residues. The CDR3 loop is CASSLTEEETQYF. The CDR3 DNA follows: TGTGCCAGCAGCTTGACAGAAGAAGAGACCCAGTACTTC. Full variable domain (missing parts from reference TRBV7-9 and TRBJ2-5): DTGVSQNPRHKITKRGQNVTFRCDPISEHNRLYWYRQTLGQGPEFLTYFQNEAQLEKSRLLSDRFSAERPKGSFSTLEIQRTEQGDSAMYLCASSLTEEETQYFGPGTRLLVL.

This clonotype was detected ten times or more. The chain employs TRBV9 and TRBJ2-3; D is undetermined. Trimming pared 4 bases from V and 0 bases from J, leaving 6 bases between. The CDR3 extends over 13 amino acids. Germline CDR1 is SGDLS and CDR2 is YYNGEE. In DNA form, the CDR3 reads TGTGCCAGCAGCCCCCACAGCACAGATACGCAGTATTTT. Protein product: CASSPHSTDTQYF.

This clonotype showed up many times. The chain combines TRBV29-1 with TRBJ1-1; 8 bases map to TRBD1. J gave up 5 bases and V 4 bases, and 3 bases lay outside the gene matches. The germline V gene encodes CDR1 SQVTM and CDR2 ANQGSEA. The CDR3 has 12 residues. Here the CDR3 reads CSVGTGGTEAFF. For the CDR3, the DNA is TGCAGCGTTGGTACAGGGGGAACTGAAGCTTTCTTT. The complete variable domain, with remaining parts taken from reference TRBV29-1 and TRBJ1-1, reads SAVISQKPSRDICQRGTSLTIQCQVDSQVTMMFWYRQQPGQSLTLIATANQGSEATYESGFVIDKFPISRPNLTFSTLTVSNMSPEDSSIYLCSVGTGGTEAFFGQGTRLTVV.

The sample holds many counts of this clonotype. V gene TRBV7-9 combines with J gene TRBJ1-1; D remains ambiguous. The CDR3 length is 17 residues. Trimming pared 1 base from V and 4 bases from J, leaving 19 bases between. Germline CDR1 reads SEHNR; CDR2 reads FQNEAQ (reference sequence). This CDR3 is CASSLGLFSGRGTEAFF. Written as DNA, the CDR3 is TGTGCCAGCAGCTTAGGATTGTTCTCAGGTCGGGGCACTGAAGCTTTCTTT.

This clonotype was counted at least ten times. The chain combines TRBV20-1 with TRBJ1-1; 10 bases are a match to TRBD1. The CDR3 contains 12 residues. The germline V gene encodes CDR1 DFQATT and CDR2 SNEGSKA (reference sequence). V dropped 6 bases and J dropped 7; count of bases not matched to a gene: 5. CDR3 in amino acids: CSATTGGIEAFF. Written as DNA, the CDR3 is TGCAGTGCAACGACAGGGGGCATTGAAGCTTTCTTT.

This clonotype was picked up many times. The chain employs TRBV7-9 and TRBJ1-4; D ambiguous. With 4 bases removed from V and 8 bases from J, the gap between germline ends came to 8 bases. This CDR3 region has 12 residues. Per germline, CDR1 SEHNR and CDR2 FQNEAQ (reference sequence). This chain's CDR3 is CASSSSGEKLFF. Here the CDR3 DNA reads TGTGCCAGCAGCTCCAGCGGGGAAAAACTGTTTTTT.

This clonotype was observed many times. The rearrangement joins TRBV27 to TRBJ2-3; 10 bases are a match to TRBD2. With V trimmed by 1 base and J by 3 bases, 10 bases remained unmatched. The CDR3 is 18 residues long. Germline CDR1 is MNHEY and CDR2 is SMNVEV (reference sequence). CDR3 sequence: CASSLLYVTSGKTDTQYF. The CDR3, as DNA: TGTGCCAGCAGTTTATTATATGTAACTAGCGGGAAAACAGATACGCAGTATTTT.

In this sample, this clonotype turned up many times. The rearrangement links TRBV20-1 to TRBJ2-7, with 8 bases aligning to TRBD2. The CDR3 is 13 residues long. V shed 6 bases and J 0 bases; nucleotides not matched to a gene: 4. Germline CDR1 is DFQATT and CDR2 is SNEGSKA (reference sequence). CDR3 sequence reads: CSARLAISYEQYF. The CDR3 DNA sequence: TGCAGTGCGAGACTAGCGATCTCCTACGAGCAGTACTTC.

This clonotype was detected ten times or more. The chain recombines TRBV30 with TRBJ1-1, with D possibly matching TRBD1 (5 bases). The CDR3 runs to 15 residues. The V gene lost 3 bases and the J gene lost 6 bases, with 20 bases spanning the gap. Germline V CDR1 and CDR2: GTSNPN, SVGIG (reference sequence). This CDR3 is CAWRRIQGLMAEAFF. CDR3 in DNA: TGTGCCTGGAGGAGGATCCAGGGCTTGATGGCTGAAGCTTTCTTT.

This clonotype was recorded at least ten times. V gene TRBV28 combines with J gene TRBJ2-5, with D possibly TRBD2 on 5 matching bases. Germline lookup yields CDR1 MDHEN and CDR2 SYDVKM. Trimming left V 6 bases short and J 5 bases short, with 19 bases between. CDR3 length: 15 residues. CDR3 DNA: TGTGCCAGCAGCCTCCCTCCTTTGGGCGGGGAGACCCAGTACTTC. The encoded protein is CASSLPPLGGETQYF.

The sample holds many counts of this clonotype. In nucleotides, the CDR3 is TGCAGTGCTAGAGATCAAGGAAGTGGAAATCAGCCCCAGCATTTT. This codes for CSARDQGSGNQPQHF. V gene TRBV20-1 combines with J gene TRBJ1-5; D is ambiguous. The CDR3 length is 15 residues. The V gene's germline CDR1 is DFQATT and CDR2 SNEGSKA (reference sequence). The V gene lost 0 bases and the J gene lost 4 bases, with 13 bases spanning the gap.

This clonotype was seen ten or more times. This sequence joins TRBV6-5 and TRBJ2-2; the D gene is possibly TRBD2 (5 bases). The CDR3 covers 16 residues. The V and J ends lost 2 bases and 5 bases respectively, with 15 bases between them. The germline CDR1 and CDR2 sequences are MNHEY and SVGAGI. The CDR3 DNA is TGTGCCAGCAGTTACGTTGGCGGCGCGGGTACCGGGGAGCTGTTTTTT. This translates into CASSYVGGAGTGELFF.

Regarding this clonotype: This may arise from a read error, as a much more abundant clone is one base away. Likely a read error: the CDR3 ends without its conserved phenylalanine or tryptophan. The genes are TRBV19 and TRBJ1-1; D is unclear. With 6 bases removed from V and 5 bases from J, the gap between germline ends came to 7 bases. Per the germline V gene, CDR1 is LNHDA and CDR2 is SQIVND (reference sequence). CDR3 length equals 11 residues. CDR3 loop: CASRNPTEAFL. DNA for the CDR3: TGTGCCAGTAGGAACCCGACTGAAGCTTTCTTA.

This clonotype was seen many times. This chain links TRBV20-1 with TRBJ2-7; D gene unclear. CDR3 length equals 15 residues. V was pared by 0 bases and J by 4 bases, with 16 bases between. The germline gives CDR1 DFQATT, CDR2 SNEGSKA (reference sequence). The CDR3 sequence is CSARDRQRASYEQYF. CDR3 nucleotide sequence: TGCAGTGCTAGAGATCGGCAGAGAGCAAGTTACGAGCAGTACTTC.

CDR3 sequence reads: CASSLSPGRTSGNTIYF. The CDR3 nucleotides are TGCGCCAGCAGCCTCTCCCCTGGTAGGACCTCTGGAAACACCATATATTTT. The chain combines TRBV4-3 with TRBJ1-3; D unresolved. V lost 4 bases to trimming and J lost 0 bases, with 16 bases between them. Germline values: CDR1 LGHNA, CDR2 YSLEER. This CDR3 spans 17 amino acids.

This clonotype has only a few counts. The rearrangement links TRBV5-6 to TRBJ1-1; a possible D gene is TRBD1 (5 bases). Germline CDR1 reads SGHDT; CDR2 reads YYEEEE. The CDR3 totals 13 residues. Trimming removed 1 base from V and 8 bases from J, with 12 bases in between. The CDR3 DNA sequence: TGTGCCAGCAGCTTGTATCTCCCAGGGGAAGCTTTCTTT. It yields the protein CASSLYLPGEAFF.

This clonotype was picked up many times. The chain couples TRBV20-1 to TRBJ1-1; D might be TRBD1 (5 bases). Germline V gene data show CDR1 as DFQATT and CDR2 as SNEGSKA (reference sequence). With 6 bases removed from V and 0 bases from J, the gap between germline ends came to 14 bases. This CDR3 is built from 14 residues. The CDR3 DNA sequence: TGCAGTGCGAGTGACGTCAGGGTGAACACTGAAGCTTTCTTT. Protein product: CSASDVRVNTEAFF.

A remark on this clonotype: A much more abundant neighbour one base away suggests this may be a read error. The chain links TRBV7-2 to TRBJ2-7; no clear D gene. The length of the CDR3 is 12 residues. CDR1 is SGHTA, CDR2 FQGNSA, per germline. The CDR3 is CAGSFLLDEQYF. The CDR3 bases are TGTGCCGGCAGCTTCCTCTTGGACGAGCAGTACTTC. Full variable domain (remainder filled in from reference TRBV7-2 and TRBJ2-7): GAGVSQSPSNKVTEKGKDVELRCDPISGHTALYWYRQSLGQGLEFLIYFQGNSAPDKSGLPSDRFSAERTGGSVSTLTIQRTQQEDSAVYLCAGSFLLDEQYFGPGTRLTVT.

This clonotype was counted at least ten times. This chain links TRBV11-2 with TRBJ2-1; maybe TRBD1 (5 bases). V was pared by 5 bases and J by 4 bases, with 15 bases between. Looked up from germline, CDR1 is SGHAT and CDR2 is FQNNGV. This CDR3 spans 15 amino acids. CDR3 region: CASSLGAAIYNEQFF. CDR3 DNA: TGTGCCAGCAGCCTTGGGGCAGCTATTTACAATGAGCAGTTCTTC.

The chain employs TRBV12-3 or TRBV12-4 and TRBJ2-3, with D perhaps TRBD1 or TRBD2 (5 bases each). The V end was cut by 5 bases, the J end by 4 bases, with 19 bases between. This CDR3 comprises 16 residues. The CDR3 loop is CASSPSPGWGSDTQYF. The CDR3 bases are TGTGCCAGCAGTCCCAGCCCAGGGTGGGGGTCAGATACGCAGTATTTT.